A selection of T cell receptor beta chains follows, all from one sample in a study of cytomegalovirus exposure and HLA in healthy donors. Some clones are missing from TCRdb's copy, which holds only in-frame ones; the method was immunoSEQ multiplex PCR. The sample consists of approximately 85,000 clones, approximately 80% of them appearing once. The sample consisted of PBMCs. The receptors were sampled from a woman in her forties or fifties in good health and CMV-seropositive. Both conserved end residues are part of each CDR3. D genes are given only for firm matches. Size values are once, few and many counts, or a class for expanded clones, and some rows have none.

cdr3_aa cdr3_nt clone_size d_call j_call v_call
CASRETGDTNEKLFF TGTGCCAGCAGAGAAACAGGAGACACTAATGAAAAACTGTTTTTT . . TRBJ1-4 TRBV2
CASSYGGGANYGYTF TGTGCCAGCAGTTATGGAGGGGGCGCTAACTATGGCTACACCTTC . TRBD1 TRBJ1-2 TRBV6-6
CASSPRAEPGLAGANEQFF TGTGCCAGCAGCCCGAGGGCCGAACCGGGACTAGCGGGGGCTAATGAGCAGTTCTTC . TRBD2 TRBJ2-1 TRBV6-4
CASRRETGGLGANVLTF TGTGCCAGTAGAAGGGAGACAGGGGGTTTGGGGGCCAACGTCCTGACTTTC . TRBD1 TRBJ2-6 TRBV19
CASSLPGNTIYF TGTGCCAGCAGTTTGCCCGGGAACACCATATATTTT . . TRBJ1-3 TRBV27
CSDSRSGSDSGNTIYF TGTTCCGACTCTAGAAGTGGTTCGGACTCTGGAAACACCATATATTTT . . TRBJ1-3 TRBV7-9
CAWRGTGNYGYTF TGTGCCTGGAGGGGGACAGGGAACTATGGCTACACCTTC . TRBD1 TRBJ1-2 TRBV30
CAIRSNPSGGAGELFF TGTGCCATCAGAAGCAACCCTAGCGGGGGGGCCGGGGAGCTGTTTTTT once TRBD2 TRBJ2-2 TRBV10-3
CASSLGREEYGYTF TGTGCCAGCAGCTTAGGACGGGAAGAGTATGGCTACACCTTC . . TRBJ1-2 TRBV7-2
CASSFGLGGAGETQYF TGTGCCAGCAGCTTTGGTCTTGGGGGGGCAGGAGAGACCCAGTACTTC . . TRBJ2-5 TRBV5-6
CASSFQRSPLHF TGTGCCAGCAGCTTTCAGAGGTCACCCCTCCACTTT . . TRBJ1-6 TRBV11-2
CASSIVQGYGSPLHF TGTGCCAGCAGTATAGTACAGGGATATGGTTCACCCCTCCACTTT once . TRBJ1-6 TRBV6-1
CASSVGGVPTSNQPQHF TGTGCCAGCAGCGTAGGAGGAGTACCAACTAGCAATCAGCCCCAGCATTTT . . TRBJ1-5 TRBV9
CASSLRGTEAFF TGTGCCAGTAGTTTAAGAGGCACTGAAGCTTTCTTT . . TRBJ1-1 TRBV19
CASSPLTRTATFTDTQYF TGTGCCAGCTCACCATTGACTAGAACAGCGACCTTCACAGATACGCAGTATTTT . . TRBJ2-3 TRBV18
CSVVTGKGQFF TGCAGCGTTGTAACGGGGAAGGGGCAGTTCTTC . . TRBJ2-1 TRBV29-1
CASSYSSGGRTGELFF TGTGCCAGCAGTTACTCGTCAGGGGGGCGAACCGGGGAGCTGTTTTTT few . TRBJ2-2 TRBV6-5
CALKASYNEQFF TGCGCCCTAAAAGCATCCTACAATGAGCAGTTCTTC . . TRBJ2-1 TRBV10-1
CASSLAAGGTDTQYF TGTGCCAGCAGCTTAGCGGCGGGAGGCACAGATACGCAGTATTTT . TRBD2 TRBJ2-3 TRBV7-2
CASKFFLSGTQELYTEAFF TGTGCCAGCAAGTTTTTTCTATCCGGGACACAGGAACTCTACACTGAAGCTTTCTTT . . TRBJ1-1 TRBV28
CAWKRGLSYTF TGTGCCTGGAAGCGGGGGTTGAGCTACACCTTC once . TRBJ1-2 TRBV30
CASTKLRTGTEAFF TGTGCCAGCACCAAACTGCGGACAGGCACTGAAGCTTTCTTT . TRBD1 TRBJ1-1 TRBV14
CASSFGQGLYGYTF TGTGCCAGCAGTTTCGGCCAGGGCCTCTATGGCTACACCTTC . . TRBJ1-2 TRBV27
CASSLGQDKETQYF TGCGCCAGCAGCTTGGGGCAGGATAAAGAGACCCAGTACTTC . . TRBJ2-5 TRBV5-1
CASSLLSGQGSGELFF TGTGCCAGCAGCTTGCTTTCAGGCCAGGGCTCCGGGGAGCTGTTTTTT . . TRBJ2-2 TRBV5-8
CASMRRGVLDTQYF TGTGCCAGCATGCGTCGCGGCGTCCTTGATACGCAGTATTTT . . TRBJ2-3 TRBV5-4
CASSPFATNEELFF TGTGCCAGCAGTCCCTTTGCAACTAATGAAGAACTGTTTTTT . . TRBJ1-4 TRBV6-5
CAWGGPMNTEAFF TGTGCCTGGGGGGGCCCCATGAACACTGAAGCTTTCTTT few . TRBJ1-1 TRBV30
CASSEEAGGGYNEQFF TGTGCCAGCAGTGAAGAGGCAGGGGGAGGCTACAATGAGCAGTTCTTC . . TRBJ2-1 TRBV6-1
CASSPPVLNTEAFF TGTGCCAGCTCACCACCGGTCCTAAACACTGAAGCTTTCTTT once . TRBJ1-1 TRBV18
CATKGERGNSCNEQFF TGTGCCACCAAGGGAGAGCGGGGGAACTCCTGCAATGAGCAGTTCTTC . TRBD2 TRBJ2-1 TRBV10-3
CASSYHRVYEKLFF TGTGCCAGCAGTTACCACAGGGTATATGAAAAACTGTTTTTT . . TRBJ1-4 TRBV6-6
CASSLDSGTQYF TGTGCCAGCAGCTTAGATTCCGGGACCCAGTACTTC once . TRBJ2-5 TRBV11-2
CAISESSRSGLTYEQYF TGTGCCATCAGTGAGTCGTCAAGGTCAGGACTTACCTACGAGCAGTACTTC once . TRBJ2-7 TRBV10-3
CASSDSRSSLWDEQYF TGTGCCAGCAGTGACTCGAGGTCGTCCCTATGGGACGAGCAGTACTTC . . TRBJ2-7 TRBV6-4
CASSLTSGSETQYF TGCGCCAGCAGCCTGACTAGCGGGAGTGAGACCCAGTACTTC . TRBD2 TRBJ2-5 TRBV5-1
CASSPQTGSTGELFF TGTGCCAGCTCACCACAGACAGGGAGCACCGGGGAGCTGTTTTTT . TRBD1 TRBJ2-2 TRBV18
CASSATTFPGNTIYF TGTGCCAGCAGCGCTACTACCTTTCCAGGAAACACCATATATTTT . . TRBJ1-3 TRBV2